Described below is a single T cell receptor (beta chain) sequence and its context. The target antigen is unknown. The data stem from a study of blood T cells in healthy people across ages. Next came a second PCR, run for roughly 6 to 11 cycles, which used a sample-barcoded 5' primer along with a J-beta primer mix. TCRdb re-analysed the 5' RACE reads in MiXCR, keeping a single row per CDR3 protein. The data contain roughly 720,000 distinct CDR3 sequences, about 53% of them singletons. V lost 0 bases to trimming and J lost 3 bases, with 12 bases between them. The germline CDR1 and CDR2 sequences are MNHEY and SVGAGI. This CDR3 is built from 15 residues. Study-wide findings and caveats: Researchers deemed the diversity estimates from one million T cells underestimates. It was found that TCR beta diversity correlated strongly with the percentage of naive T cells. With unsorted PBMCs, a conclusive comparison of naive versus antigen-experienced cells was not possible.

The sequence was obtained from an elderly man in good health. The material sequenced was blood. The chain joins TRBV6-5 to TRBJ2-7; D might be TRBD1 (5 bases). The CDR3 DNA reads as TGTGCCAGCAGTTACTCGCAGGGAACAGGCTACGAGCAGTACTTC. It encodes CASSYSQGTGYEQYF.